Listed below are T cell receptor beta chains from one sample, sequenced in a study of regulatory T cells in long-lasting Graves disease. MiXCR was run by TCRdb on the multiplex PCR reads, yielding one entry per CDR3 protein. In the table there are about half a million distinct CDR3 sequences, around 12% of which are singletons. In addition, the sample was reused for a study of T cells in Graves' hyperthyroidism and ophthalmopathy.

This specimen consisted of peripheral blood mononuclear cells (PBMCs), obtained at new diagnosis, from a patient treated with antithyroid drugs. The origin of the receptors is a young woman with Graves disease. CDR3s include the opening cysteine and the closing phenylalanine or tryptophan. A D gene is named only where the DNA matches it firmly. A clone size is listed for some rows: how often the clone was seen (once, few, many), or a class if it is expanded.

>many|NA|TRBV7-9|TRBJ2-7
CASSKTGSEQYF
TGTGCCAGCAGCAAAACAGGGAGTGAGCAGTACTTC
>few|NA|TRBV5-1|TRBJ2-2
CASSPSRGTGELFF
TGTGCCAGCAGCCCGAGCCGGGGCACCGGGGAGCTGTTTTTT
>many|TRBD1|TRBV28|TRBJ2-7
CASSSPTTGGEQYF
TGTGCCAGCAGTTCGCCCACGACAGGGGGCGAGCAGTACTTC
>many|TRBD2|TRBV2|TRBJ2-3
CASRRLAGTSDTQYF
TGTGCCAGTAGAAGACTAGCGGGAACGTCAGATACGCAGTATTTT
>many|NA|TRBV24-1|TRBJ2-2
CATSEPGAEAGELFF
TGTGCCACCAGTGAGCCGGGAGCGGAGGCCGGGGAGCTGTTTTTT
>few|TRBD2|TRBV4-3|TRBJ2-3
CASSQDVTSGHVFDTQYF
TGCGCCAGCAGCCAAGATGTGACTAGCGGGCATGTTTTTGATACGCAGTATTTT
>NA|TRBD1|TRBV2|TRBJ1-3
CASSTGGWDTIYF
TGTGCCAGCAGCACAGGGGGTTGGGACACCATATATTTT
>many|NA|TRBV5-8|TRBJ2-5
CASRRSTGYYQETQYF
TGTGCCAGCAGGCGATCGACAGGATACTACCAAGAGACCCAGTACTTC
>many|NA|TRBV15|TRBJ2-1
CATSREGSSDEQFF
TGTGCCACCAGCAGAGAAGGCTCTAGCGATGAGCAGTTCTTC
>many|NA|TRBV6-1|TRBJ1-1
CATQRGGSYEAFF
TGTGCCACCCAACGAGGCGGATCATATGAAGCTTTCTTT
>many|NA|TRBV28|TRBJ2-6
CASTPPRVSGANVLTF
TGTGCCAGCACCCCACCCAGGGTTTCTGGGGCCAACGTCCTGACTTTC
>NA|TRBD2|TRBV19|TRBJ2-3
CASLPTSRSTDTQYF
TGTGCCAGCCTACCGACTAGCAGAAGCACAGATACGCAGTATTTT
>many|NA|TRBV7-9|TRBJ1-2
CASSYGGVLYGYTF
TGTGCCAGCAGTTACGGCGGAGTTCTCTATGGCTACACCTTC
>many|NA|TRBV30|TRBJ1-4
CAWSRGEKLFF
TGTGCCTGGAGCCGGGGGGAAAAACTGTTTTTT
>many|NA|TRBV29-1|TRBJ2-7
CSVEGSYYEQYF
TGCAGCGTTGAGGGCAGTTACTACGAGCAGTACTTC
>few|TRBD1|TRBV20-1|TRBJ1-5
CSAGQGALQNQPQHF
TGCAGTGCCGGACAGGGGGCTCTTCAAAATCAGCCCCAGCATTTT
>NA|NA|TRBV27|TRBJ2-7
CASSPVGSINEQYF
TGTGCCAGCAGCCCTGTGGGCAGCATCAACGAGCAGTACTTC
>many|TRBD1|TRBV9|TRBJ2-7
CASSVGLQGDPHEQYF
TGTGCCAGCAGCGTAGGCTTACAGGGGGATCCGCACGAGCAGTACTTC
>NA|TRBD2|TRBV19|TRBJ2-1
CASRGLAGNSYNEQFF
TGTGCCAGTAGAGGACTAGCGGGTAACTCCTACAATGAGCAGTTCTTC
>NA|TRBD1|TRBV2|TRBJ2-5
CASSPDRGLAETQYF
TGTGCCAGCAGTCCAGACAGGGGGCTCGCGGAGACCCAGTACTTC
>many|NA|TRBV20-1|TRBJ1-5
CSARDRSNQPQHF
TGCAGTGCTAGAGATCGGAGCAATCAGCCCCAGCATTTT
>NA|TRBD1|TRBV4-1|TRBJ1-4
CASSSPGQSNEKLFF
TGCGCCAGCAGCTCACCGGGACAGAGTAATGAAAAACTGTTTTTT
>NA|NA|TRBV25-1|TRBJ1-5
CASSERGSGQPQHF
TGTGCCAGCAGTGAGAGGGGGTCCGGTCAGCCCCAGCATTTT
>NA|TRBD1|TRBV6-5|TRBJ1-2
CASSFSGDRAPYGYTF
TGTGCCAGCAGTTTCTCGGGGGACAGGGCCCCTTATGGCTACACCTTC
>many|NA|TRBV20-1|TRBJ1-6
CSAPDSSSYNSPLHF
TGCAGTGCACCCGACTCAAGCTCCTATAATTCACCCCTCCACTTT
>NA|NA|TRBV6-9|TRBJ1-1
CASSYDQGGTEAFF
TGTGCCAGCAGTTATGACCAGGGTGGCACTGAAGCTTTCTTT
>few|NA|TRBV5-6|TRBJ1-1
CASSLDYTEAFF
TGTGCCAGCAGCTTGGATTACACTGAAGCTTTCTTT
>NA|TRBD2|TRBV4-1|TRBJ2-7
CASSQERGDYEQYF
TGCGCCAGCAGCCAAGAGCGGGGGGACTACGAGCAGTACTTC
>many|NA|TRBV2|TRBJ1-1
CASSPGVRTEAFF
TGTGCCAGCAGCCCAGGGGTCAGAACTGAAGCTTTCTTT